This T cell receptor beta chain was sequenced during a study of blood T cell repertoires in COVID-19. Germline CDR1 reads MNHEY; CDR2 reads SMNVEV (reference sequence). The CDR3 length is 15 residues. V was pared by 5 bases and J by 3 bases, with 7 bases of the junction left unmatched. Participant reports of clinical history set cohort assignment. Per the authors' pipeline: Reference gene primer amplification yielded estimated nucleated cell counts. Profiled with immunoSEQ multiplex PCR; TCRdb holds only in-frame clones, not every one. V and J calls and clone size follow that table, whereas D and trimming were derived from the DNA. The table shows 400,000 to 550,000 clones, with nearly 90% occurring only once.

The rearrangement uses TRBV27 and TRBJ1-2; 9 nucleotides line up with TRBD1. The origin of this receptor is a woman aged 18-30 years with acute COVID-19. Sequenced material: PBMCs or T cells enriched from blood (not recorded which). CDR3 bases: TGTGCCAGCAGTAACAGGGGGCGCTTCGACTATGGCTACACCTTC. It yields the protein CASSNRGRFDYGYTF.